These 30 T cell receptor beta chains were sequenced from one sample in a study of graft-versus-host responses after intestinal transplantation. Produced via immunoSEQ multiplex PCR; TCRdb's table is partial and in-frame only. The sample yields over 65,000 clones, approximately 90% seen once. Antigen specificity for these receptors is unknown. Sequences were derived from unstimulated CD8+ T cells sorted from spleen or lymph node cells, sampled before transplant. The receptors shown here come from a human donor who was the organ donor for an intestinal transplant.

The chain recombines TRBV14 with TRBJ2-3, with D unresolved. Trimming took 2 bases from V and 2 from J, leaving 5 bases between them. From germline, CDR1 is SGHDN and CDR2 FVKESK. This CDR3 contains 13 residues. CDR3 nucleotides: TGTGCCAGCAGCCAACTAAACACAGATACGCAGTATTTT. Translating gives CASSQLNTDTQYF.

The chain combines TRBV27 with TRBJ2-5; TRBD2 matches 12 bases. This CDR3 is built from 14 residues. The ends lost 6 bases at V and 1 base at J; junction bases unmatched: 0. Germline V gene data show CDR1 as MNHEY and CDR2 as SMNVEV (reference sequence). This chain's CDR3 is CASRLAGGQETQYF. The CDR3 DNA is TGTGCCAGCAGACTAGCGGGGGGCCAAGAGACCCAGTACTTC.

This clone was seen just once. The rearrangement links TRBV7-8 to TRBJ2-7; D may be TRBD1 (5 bases). Germline lookup yields CDR1 SGHVS and CDR2 FQNEAQ. There are 14 residues in the CDR3. With 4 bases removed from V and 5 bases from J, the gap between germline ends came to 15 bases. The CDR3 here is CASSSTGLRNEQYF. Written as DNA, the CDR3 is TGTGCCAGCAGCTCCACAGGTCTTCGGAACGAGCAGTACTTC.

The chain joins TRBV29-1 to TRBJ2-1; 8 positions match TRBD1. Losses at the gene ends were 2 bases for V and 6 bases for J; bases not matched to a gene: 3. Looked up from germline, CDR1 is SQVTM and CDR2 is ANQGSEA. This CDR3 contains 13 residues. In nucleotides, the CDR3 is TGCAGCGTTGAAACCGACAGGGGCAATGAGCAGTTCTTC. Amino acids: CSVETDRGNEQFF.

The V call is TRBV2, the J call TRBJ1-1; possibly TRBD1 for D (6 bases). V was clipped by 7 bases and J by 0 bases, with 12 bases between them. The germline V gene encodes CDR1 SNHLY and CDR2 FYNNEI. This CDR3 has 14 residues. CDR3 sequence: CASTHRVMNTEAFF. The CDR3 DNA sequence: TGTGCCAGCACTCACAGGGTTATGAACACTGAAGCTTTCTTT.

CDR3 nucleotide sequence: TGTGCCAGCAGTGACTCAGGGACAGGCGTCGACGAGCAGTTCTTC. It yields the protein CASSDSGTGVDEQFF. The V call is TRBV6-4, the J call TRBJ2-1; TRBD1 aligns across 8 bases. The V gene end was trimmed by 0 bases and the J gene end by 10 bases; junction bases not matched to a gene: 8. The germline gives CDR1 MRHNA, CDR2 SNTAGT. This CDR3 spans 15 amino acids.

This clone was recorded a few times. The chain has TRBV19 and TRBJ1-2, with 8 nucleotides matching TRBD1. The CDR3 covers 15 residues. Germline trimming cut 3 bases from V and 7 bases from J; bases unmatched to any gene: 10. Germline assignment: CDR1 LNHDA and CDR2 SQIVND (reference sequence). The CDR3 region is CASSIRDRPWVGYTF. The CDR3 nucleotides are TGTGCCAGTAGTATTAGGGACAGGCCCTGGGTTGGCTACACCTTC.

The chain recombines TRBV7-2 with TRBJ2-3; tentative D call: TRBD2 (5 bases). Near its end, the DNA agrees better with TRBJ2-2, so the J call may be wrong. The germline gives CDR1 SGHTA, CDR2 FQGNSA. The length of the CDR3 is 16 residues. CDR3 sequence reads: CASSLKAGPRTGELFF. CDR3 nucleotides: TGTGCCAGCAGCTTAAAGGCGGGCCCTCGGACCGGGGAGCTGTTTTTT.

J is TRBJ2-5 and V is TRBV7-2; D ambiguous. Trimming took off 5 bases at V and 1 base at J, with 8 bases between the two ends. This CDR3 contains 13 residues. The V gene's germline CDR1 is SGHTA and CDR2 FQGNSA. The CDR3 region is CASSLFGQETQYF. For the CDR3, the DNA is TGTGCCAGCAGCCTTTTCGGCCAAGAGACCCAGTACTTC.

A word on this clone: Germline and junction disagree at one end, which may indicate a read error. This chain joins TRBV30 and TRBJ2-7; 11 positions match TRBD1. This CDR3 has 13 amino acids. Germline V gene data show CDR1 as GTSNPN and CDR2 as SVGIG (reference sequence). The DNA of the CDR3 is TGTGCCCGGAGTGGGACAGGGGGCTACGAGCAGTACTTC. It is translated as CARSGTGGYEQYF.

V gene TRBV6-8 combines with J gene TRBJ2-3, with D unclear. Germline CDR1 and CDR2: MNHGY and SAAAGT. Deletions cut 2 bases from V and 0 bases from J, with 12 bases between. The CDR3 consists of 16 residues. CDR3 in DNA: TGTGCCAGCAGTTACGCCTCCTGCGGCAGCACAGATACGCAGTATTTT. The encoded protein is CASSYASCGSTDTQYF.

The chain's CDR3 is CASSDSEQNEQFF. DNA for the CDR3: TGTGCCAGCAGTGACTCAGAACAAAATGAGCAGTTCTTC. The chain joins TRBV6-4 to TRBJ2-1; D uncertain. CDR1 is MRHNA and CDR2 is SNTAGT in the germline V gene. CDR3 length equals 13 residues. V lost 0 bases and J 7 bases, leaving 7 bases between the germline ends.

The chain uses TRBV11-1 and TRBJ1-1, with D uncertain. The germline V and J ends were trimmed by 3 bases and 1 base, with 6 bases remaining between them. The CDR3 totals 13 residues. Germline values: CDR1 SGHAT, CDR2 FQDESV (reference sequence). CDR3 protein: CASSFQENTEAFF. In DNA form, the CDR3 reads TGTGCCAGCAGCTTCCAAGAGAACACTGAAGCTTTCTTT.

V usage is TRBV6-1 and J usage is TRBJ2-7; 11 nucleotides align to TRBD2. CDR1 and CDR2 from the germline V gene are MNHNS and SASEGT. The CDR3 is made up of 15 amino acids. The V gene end was trimmed by 2 bases and the J gene end by 5 bases; junction bases not matched to a gene: 5. As DNA, the CDR3 is TGTGCCAGCAGTGAACTAGCGGGGGGTAGGAACGAGCAGTACTTC. It codes for CASSELAGGRNEQYF.

V and J are TRBV6-5 and TRBJ1-4; a possible D gene is TRBD1 (5 bases). The V gene's germline CDR1 is MNHEY and CDR2 SVGAGI. Trimming shortened V by 7 bases and J by 5 bases, and 14 bases separated the two germline ends. This CDR3 is built from 14 residues. The CDR3 DNA reads as TGTGCCAGCAAAATCGACAGCTCAAATGAAAAACTGTTTTTT. Translating gives CASKIDSSNEKLFF.

This chain connects TRBV5-4 to TRBJ2-3, with TRBD2 identical over 8 bases. This CDR3 contains 15 residues. CDR1 is SGHNT, CDR2 YYREEE, per germline (reference sequence). After removal of 3 bases from V and 6 bases from J, the junction contained 9 bases not matched to a gene. CDR3 DNA sequence: TGTGCCAGCAGCTCGGGACTAGTGTTCCCCGATACGCAGTATTTT. Protein sequence: CASSSGLVFPDTQYF.

The chain has TRBV7-6 and TRBJ1-2; no clear D gene. CDR3 length: 12 residues. V was clipped by 8 bases and J by 6 bases, with 13 bases between them. Germline V CDR1 and CDR2: SGHVS, FNYEAQ. The CDR3 region is CASSLEGNGYTF. The CDR3 coding sequence is TGTGCCAGCTCCTTAGAGGGAAATGGCTACACCTTC.

The chain links TRBV5-5 to TRBJ2-2; D unclear. V lost 4 bases to trimming and J lost 5 bases, with 15 bases between them. Looked up from germline, CDR1 is SGHKS and CDR2 is YYEKEE (reference sequence). This CDR3 region has 15 residues. CDR3 sequence (DNA): TGTGCCAGCAGCCCCCTCCTCGGACGGACCGGGGAGCTGTTTTTT. It encodes CASSPLLGRTGELFF.

In DNA, the CDR3 is TGTGCCAGTAGTCCTCAGGGTAACTACGAGCAGTACTTC. Protein: CASSPQGNYEQYF. The chain carries TRBV19 and TRBJ2-7, with D possibly TRBD1 on 5 matching bases. The CDR3 has 13 residues. The V end lost 5 bases, the J end lost 3 bases, and 11 bases lay between the germline ends. Germline V CDR1 and CDR2: LNHDA, SQIVND (reference sequence). Filled out from reference TRBV19 and TRBJ2-7, the complete variable domain reads DGGITQSPKYLFRKEGQNVTLSCEQNLNHDAMYWYRQDPGQGLRLIYYSQIVNDFQKGDIAEGYSVSREKKESFPLTVTSAQKNPTAFYLCASSPQGNYEQYFGPGTRLTVT.

The V call is TRBV5-6, the J call TRBJ2-6; D gene unclear. The ends were cut back, 4 bases at V and 4 bases at J, with 6 bases in the middle. The germline CDR1 and CDR2 sequences are SGHDT and YYEEEE. CDR3 size: 13 residues. The DNA of the CDR3 is TGTGCCAGCAGCCCGACCGGGGCCAACGTCCTGACTTTC. The encoded protein is CASSPTGANVLTF.

This chain uses TRBV7-9 with TRBJ2-1; D unclear. Trimming left V 0 bases short and J 1 base short, with 7 bases between. Per the germline V gene, CDR1 is SEHNR and CDR2 is FQNEAQ (reference sequence). The CDR3 covers 15 residues. The CDR3: CASSLAYTSYNEQFF. DNA for the CDR3: TGTGCCAGCAGCTTAGCGTATACGTCCTACAATGAGCAGTTCTTC.

About this clone itself: This CDR3 fails to terminate in the conserved phenylalanine or tryptophan, so it likely reflects a read error. The rearrangement joins TRBV7-9 to TRBJ2-7; TRBD1 is a possible D gene (6 bases). Germline V lookup: CDR1 SEHNR, CDR2 FQNEAQ (reference sequence). The CDR3 contains 13 residues. The V gene lost 9 bases and the J gene lost 2 bases, with 14 bases spanning the gap. The CDR3 reads CASLDSLTYEQYL. In DNA, the CDR3 is TGTGCCAGTTTGGACAGCTTAACCTACGAGCAGTACCTC.

This chain links TRBV6-6 with TRBJ1-2; no clear D gene. V was clipped by 1 base and J by 3 bases, with 12 bases between them. This CDR3 is built from 15 residues. Germline lookup yields CDR1 MNHNY and CDR2 SVGAGI (reference sequence). CDR3 protein: CASSYLSTTDYGYTF. For the CDR3, the DNA is TGTGCCAGCAGTTACTTGAGCACCACCGACTATGGCTACACCTTC.

The chain uses TRBV7-2 and TRBJ1-1, with D tentatively TRBD1 (5 bases). With 6 bases removed from V and 1 base from J, the gap between germline ends came to 12 bases. CDR3 length: 14 amino acids. Germline V gives CDR1 SGHTA, CDR2 FQGNSA. CDR3 DNA: TGTGCCAGCAGATCCGGGGCCCCGAACACTGAAGCTTTCTTT. This translates into CASRSGAPNTEAFF.

This chain connects TRBV6-5 to TRBJ2-1, with D perhaps TRBD1 (6 bases). Germline lookup yields CDR1 MNHEY and CDR2 SVGAGI. This CDR3 spans 14 amino acids. Trimming pared 7 bases from V and 9 bases from J, leaving 19 bases between. The DNA of the CDR3 is TGTGCCAGCACCACGATAGACCCACAGGGTGAGCAGTTCTTC. It yields the protein CASTTIDPQGEQFF.

The V and J genes are TRBV6-6 and TRBJ2-1, with TRBD2 as a possible D gene (5 bases). Trimming took off 3 bases at V and 9 bases at J, with 15 bases between the two ends. CDR1 and CDR2 (germline): MNHNY, SVGAGI (reference sequence). The CDR3 sequence is 14 residues long. This CDR3 is CASSYIGVWSEQFF. In nucleotides, the CDR3 is TGTGCCAGCAGTTATATCGGGGTCTGGTCTGAGCAGTTCTTC.

The genes are TRBV4-1 and TRBJ2-1; TRBD2 matches at 8 bases. Germline V gene lookup returns CDR1 MGHRA and CDR2 YSYEKL. This CDR3 has 15 residues. The trim removed 1 base at V and 8 bases at J, leaving 7 bases unmatched. DNA for the CDR3: TGCGCCAGCAGCCAAGTTCGCGGGAGGATCGATGAGCAGTTCTTC. Translation gives CASSQVRGRIDEQFF.

The CDR3 region has the DNA TGTGCCAGCAGCAATAGGGTTAGTGGGGTTGGGACCTACGAGCAGTACTTC. Residues: CASSNRVSGVGTYEQYF. The chain couples TRBV21-1 to TRBJ2-7. TRBV21-1 is noted as a pseudogene. CDR3 length: 17 residues.

The gene calls are TRBV6-5 and TRBJ2-3; D remains unclear. CDR3 length equals 14 residues. Germline V gives CDR1 MNHEY, CDR2 SVGAGI. Trimming pared 7 bases from V and 4 bases from J, leaving 15 bases between. This CDR3 reads CASTPRTAADTQYF. CDR3 DNA: TGTGCCAGCACCCCTCGGACGGCGGCAGATACGCAGTATTTT.

The chain is built from TRBV19 and TRBJ1-2; TRBD1 matches 9 bases. The germline V gene encodes CDR1 LNHDA and CDR2 SQIVND (reference sequence). The CDR3 consists of 15 residues. After removal of 0 bases from V and 4 bases from J, the junction contained 3 bases not matched to a gene. CDR3 DNA sequence: TGTGCCAGTAGTATAGAAGGGACAGGGACCTATGGCTACACCTTC. Translating it yields CASSIEGTGTYGYTF.